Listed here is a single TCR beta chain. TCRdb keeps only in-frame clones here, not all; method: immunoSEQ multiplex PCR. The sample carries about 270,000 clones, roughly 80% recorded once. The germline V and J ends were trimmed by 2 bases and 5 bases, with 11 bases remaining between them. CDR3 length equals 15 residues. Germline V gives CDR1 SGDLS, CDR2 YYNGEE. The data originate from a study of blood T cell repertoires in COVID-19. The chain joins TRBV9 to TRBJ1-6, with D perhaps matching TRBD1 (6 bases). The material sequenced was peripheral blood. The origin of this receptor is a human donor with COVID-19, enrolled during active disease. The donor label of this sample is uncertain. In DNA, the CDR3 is TGTGCCAGCAGCGTCCAGGGGAGGGATAATTCACCCCTCCACTTT. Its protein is CASSVQGRDNSPLHF.